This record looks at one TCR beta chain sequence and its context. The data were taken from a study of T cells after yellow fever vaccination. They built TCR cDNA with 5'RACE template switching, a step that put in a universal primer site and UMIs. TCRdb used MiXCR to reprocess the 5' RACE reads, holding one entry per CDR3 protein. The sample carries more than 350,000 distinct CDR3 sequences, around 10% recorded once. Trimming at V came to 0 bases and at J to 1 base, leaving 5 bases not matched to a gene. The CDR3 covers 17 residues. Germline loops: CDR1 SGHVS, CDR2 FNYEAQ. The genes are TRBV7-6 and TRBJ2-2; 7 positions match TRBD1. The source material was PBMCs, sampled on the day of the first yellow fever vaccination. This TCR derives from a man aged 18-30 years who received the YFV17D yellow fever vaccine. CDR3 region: CASSLAVGQVNTGELFF. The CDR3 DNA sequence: TGTGCCAGCAGCTTAGCTGTCGGACAGGTGAACACCGGGGAGCTGTTTTTT.